The entry below gives a single TCR beta chain sequence along with its context. Its antigen is unknown. The authors reverse transcribed roughly 0.5 to 1 ug RNA with random hexamers. A single record per CDR3 protein comes from TCRdb applying MiXCR to the immunoSEQ multiplex PCR reads. This table holds approximately 300,000 distinct CDR3 sequences, roughly 90% found once. These data are taken from a study of CD8 T cells in Susac syndrome. Study results and caveats: The TCR sequencing and HLA analysis in the study involved a relatively small number of individuals, as the study acknowledged.

The sample taken for sequencing was CD8+ T cells from PBMCs. This clonotype was obtained from a human donor with multiple sclerosis.

CDR3 nucleotides: TGTGCCAGCAGTGAATTTTGGGAGGAGCCCTCTGAAGCTTTCTTT. It translates to CASSEFWEEPSEAFF. This chain joins TRBV25-1 and TRBJ1-1; no clear D gene. The CDR3 sequence is 15 residues long. The germline CDR1 and CDR2 sequences are MGHDK and SYGVNS. Trimming stripped 1 base from V and 6 bases from J, with 15 bases between.